This T cell receptor beta chain was sequenced during a study of early T cells in non-severe SARS-CoV-2 infection. Regarding the study as a whole: Private and CD4 specificities were missed by VDJdb matching, which favored anti-spike CD8 responses.

The CDR3 contains 18 residues. J lost 7 bases, V lost 2 bases, and 16 bases had no gene match. Germline lookup yields CDR1 MNHEY and CDR2 SVGAGI. TCRdb redid the calling of the 5' RACE reads with MiXCR, one entry per CDR3 protein. This sample has about 30,000 distinct CDR3 sequences, with roughly 6.6% found just once. This clonotype was observed at least ten times. Its antigen is unidentified. Sequencing was done on a sample of whole blood. The chain links TRBV6-5 to TRBJ2-1; 8 positions agree with TRBD2. This receptor was taken from an adult who was a healthcare worker with PCR-confirmed SARS-CoV-2 infection or an uninfected control (not recorded which). CDR3 DNA sequence: TGTGCCAGCAGTTACGTAGCGGGAACGTACCTAGGTACGAATGAGCAGTTCTTC. Protein sequence: CASSYVAGTYLGTNEQFF.